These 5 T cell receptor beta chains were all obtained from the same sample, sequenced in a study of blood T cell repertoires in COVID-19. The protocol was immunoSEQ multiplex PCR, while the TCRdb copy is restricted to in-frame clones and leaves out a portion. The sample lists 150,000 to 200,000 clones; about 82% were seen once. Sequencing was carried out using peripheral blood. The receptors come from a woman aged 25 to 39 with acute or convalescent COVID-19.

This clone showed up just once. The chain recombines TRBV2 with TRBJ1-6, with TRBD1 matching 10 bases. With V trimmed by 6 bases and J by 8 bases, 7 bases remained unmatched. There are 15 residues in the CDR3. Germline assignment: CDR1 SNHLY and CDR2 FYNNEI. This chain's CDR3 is CASRPPGQGHSPLHF. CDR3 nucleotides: TGTGCCAGCAGGCCCCCGGGACAGGGGCATTCACCCCTCCACTTT.

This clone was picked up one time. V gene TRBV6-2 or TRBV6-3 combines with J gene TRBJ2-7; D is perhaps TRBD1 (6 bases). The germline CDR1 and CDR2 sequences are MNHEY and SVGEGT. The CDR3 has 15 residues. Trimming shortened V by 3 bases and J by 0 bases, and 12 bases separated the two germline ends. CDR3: CASSYSADSSYEQYF. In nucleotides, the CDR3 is TGTGCCAGCAGTTATTCGGCGGACAGCTCCTACGAGCAGTACTTC.

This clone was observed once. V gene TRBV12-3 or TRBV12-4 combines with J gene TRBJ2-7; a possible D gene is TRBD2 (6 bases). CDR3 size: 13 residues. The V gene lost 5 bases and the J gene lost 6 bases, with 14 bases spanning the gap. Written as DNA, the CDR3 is TGTGCCAGCAGTCCAACTAGCTGGCTCGAGCAGTACTTC. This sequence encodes CASSPTSWLEQYF.

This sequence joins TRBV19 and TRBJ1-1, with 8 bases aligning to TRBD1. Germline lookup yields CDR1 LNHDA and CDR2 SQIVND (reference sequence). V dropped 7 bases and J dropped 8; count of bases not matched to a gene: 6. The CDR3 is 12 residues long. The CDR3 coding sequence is TGTGCCAGTAAAAAAAGGACAGGGGAAGCTTTCTTT. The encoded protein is CASKKRTGEAFF.

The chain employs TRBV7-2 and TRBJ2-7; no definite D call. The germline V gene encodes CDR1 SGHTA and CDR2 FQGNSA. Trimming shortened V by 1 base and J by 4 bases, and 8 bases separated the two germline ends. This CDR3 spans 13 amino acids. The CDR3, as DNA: TGTGCCAGCAGCTTAGAGATACTTTACGAGCAGTACTTC. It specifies CASSLEILYEQYF.